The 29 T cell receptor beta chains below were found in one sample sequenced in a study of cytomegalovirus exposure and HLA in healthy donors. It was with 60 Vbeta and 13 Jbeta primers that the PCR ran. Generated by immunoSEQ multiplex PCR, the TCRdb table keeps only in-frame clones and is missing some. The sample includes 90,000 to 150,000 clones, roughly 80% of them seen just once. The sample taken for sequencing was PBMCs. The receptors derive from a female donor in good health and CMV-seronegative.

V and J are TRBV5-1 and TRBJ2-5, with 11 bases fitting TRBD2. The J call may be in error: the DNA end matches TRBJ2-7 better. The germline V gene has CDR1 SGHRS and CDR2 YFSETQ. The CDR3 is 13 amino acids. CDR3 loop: CASRSSGGYEQYF. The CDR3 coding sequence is TGCGCCAGCAGGTCTAGCGGGGGGTACGAGCAGTACTTC.

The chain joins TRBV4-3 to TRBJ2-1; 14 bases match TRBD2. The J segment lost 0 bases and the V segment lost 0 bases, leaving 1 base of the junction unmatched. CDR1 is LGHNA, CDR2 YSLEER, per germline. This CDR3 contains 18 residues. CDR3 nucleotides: TGCGCCAGCAGCCAAGACGGGACTAGCGGGAGCTCCTACAATGAGCAGTTCTTC. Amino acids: CASSQDGTSGSSYNEQFF.

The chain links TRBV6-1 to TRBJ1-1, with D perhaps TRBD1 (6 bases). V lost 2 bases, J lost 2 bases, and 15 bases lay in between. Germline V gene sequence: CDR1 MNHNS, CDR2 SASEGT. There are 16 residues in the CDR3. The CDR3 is CASSERVGAGNTEAFF. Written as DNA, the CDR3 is TGTGCCAGCAGTGAAAGGGTGGGGGCCGGAAACACTGAAGCTTTCTTT.

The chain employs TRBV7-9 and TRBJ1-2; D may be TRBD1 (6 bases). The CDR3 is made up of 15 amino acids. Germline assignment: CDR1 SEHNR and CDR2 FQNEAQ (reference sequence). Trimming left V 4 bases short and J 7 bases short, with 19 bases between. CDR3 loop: CASSSVGQGLGGYTF. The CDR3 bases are TGTGCCAGCAGCTCCGTAGGCCAGGGGCTTGGTGGCTACACCTTC.

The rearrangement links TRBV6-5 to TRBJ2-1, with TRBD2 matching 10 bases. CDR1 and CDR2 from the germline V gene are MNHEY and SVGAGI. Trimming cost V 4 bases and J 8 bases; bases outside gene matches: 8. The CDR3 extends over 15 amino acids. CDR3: CASSSLAGDIDEQFF. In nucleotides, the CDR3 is TGTGCCAGCAGTTCGCTAGCGGGGGATATAGATGAGCAGTTCTTC.

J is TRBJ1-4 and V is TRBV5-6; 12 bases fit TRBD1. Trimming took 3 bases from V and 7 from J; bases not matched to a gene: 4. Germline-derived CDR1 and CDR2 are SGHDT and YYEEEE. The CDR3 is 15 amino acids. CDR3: CASSSGTGGFEKLFF. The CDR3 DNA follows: TGTGCCAGCAGCTCAGGGACAGGGGGCTTTGAAAAACTGTTTTTT.

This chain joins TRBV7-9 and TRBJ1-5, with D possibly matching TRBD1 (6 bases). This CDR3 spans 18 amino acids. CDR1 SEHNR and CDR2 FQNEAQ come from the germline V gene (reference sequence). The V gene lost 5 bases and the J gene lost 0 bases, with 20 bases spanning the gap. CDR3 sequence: CASSRFPDSLYSNQPQHF. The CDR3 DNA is TGTGCCAGCAGCCGCTTCCCGGACAGCCTGTATAGCAATCAGCCCCAGCATTTT. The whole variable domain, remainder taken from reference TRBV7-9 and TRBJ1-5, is DTGVSQNPRHKITKRGQNVTFRCDPISEHNRLYWYRQTLGQGPEFLTYFQNEAQLEKSRLLSDRFSAERPKGSFSTLEIQRTEQGDSAMYLCASSRFPDSLYSNQPQHFGDGTRLSIL.

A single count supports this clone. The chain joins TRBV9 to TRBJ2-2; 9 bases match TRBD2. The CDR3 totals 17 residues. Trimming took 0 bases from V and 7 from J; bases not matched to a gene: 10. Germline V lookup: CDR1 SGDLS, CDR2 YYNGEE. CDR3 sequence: CASSVVQGLASNGELFF. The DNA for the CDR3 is TGTGCCAGCAGCGTAGTACAGGGACTAGCTAGCAACGGGGAGCTGTTTTTT.

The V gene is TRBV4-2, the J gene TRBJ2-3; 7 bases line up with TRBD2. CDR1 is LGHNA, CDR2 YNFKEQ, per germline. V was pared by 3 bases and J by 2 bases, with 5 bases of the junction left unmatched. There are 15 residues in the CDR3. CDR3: CASSHSGENTDTQYF. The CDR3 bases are TGTGCCAGCAGCCACAGCGGGGAGAACACAGATACGCAGTATTTT.

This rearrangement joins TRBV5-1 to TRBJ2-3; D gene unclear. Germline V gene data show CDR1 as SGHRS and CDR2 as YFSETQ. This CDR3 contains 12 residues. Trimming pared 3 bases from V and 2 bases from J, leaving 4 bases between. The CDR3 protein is CASSSVTDTQYF. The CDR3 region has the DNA TGCGCCAGCAGCTCCGTCACAGATACGCAGTATTTT. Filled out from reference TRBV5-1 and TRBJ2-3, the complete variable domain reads KAGVTQTPRYLIKTRGQQVTLSCSPISGHRSVSWYQQTPGQGLQFLFEYFSETQRNKGNFPGRFSGRQFSNSRSEMNVSTLELGDSALYLCASSSVTDTQYFGPGTRLTVL.

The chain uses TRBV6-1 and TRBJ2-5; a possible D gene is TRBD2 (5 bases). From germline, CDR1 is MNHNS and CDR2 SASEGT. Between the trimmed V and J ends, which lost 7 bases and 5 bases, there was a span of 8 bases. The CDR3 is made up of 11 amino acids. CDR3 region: CASTSGETQYF. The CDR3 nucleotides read TGTGCCAGCACCTCGGGGGAGACCCAGTACTTC.

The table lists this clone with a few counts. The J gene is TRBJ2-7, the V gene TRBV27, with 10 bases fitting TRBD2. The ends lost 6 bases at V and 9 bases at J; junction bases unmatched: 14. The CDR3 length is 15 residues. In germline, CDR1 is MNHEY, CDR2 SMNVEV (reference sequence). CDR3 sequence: CASSILAGAQGVQYF. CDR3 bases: TGTGCCAGCAGCATCCTAGCGGGGGCTCAGGGGGTGCAGTACTTC.

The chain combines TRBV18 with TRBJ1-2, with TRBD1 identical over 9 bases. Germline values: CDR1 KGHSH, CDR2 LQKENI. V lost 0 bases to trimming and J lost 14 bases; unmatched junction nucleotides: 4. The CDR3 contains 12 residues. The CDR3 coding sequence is TGTGCCAGCTCACCACCGGGACAGGGAACAACCTTC. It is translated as CASSPPGQGTTF. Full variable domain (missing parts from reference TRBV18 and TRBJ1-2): NAGVMQNPRHLVRRRGQEARLRCSPMKGHSHVYWYRQLPEEGLKFMVYLQKENIIDESGMPKERFSAEFPKEGPSILRIQQVVRGDSAAYFCASSPPGQGTTFGSGTRLTVV.

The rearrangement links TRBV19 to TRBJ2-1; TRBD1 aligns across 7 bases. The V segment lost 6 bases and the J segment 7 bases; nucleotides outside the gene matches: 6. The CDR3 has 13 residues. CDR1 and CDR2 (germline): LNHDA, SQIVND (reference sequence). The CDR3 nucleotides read TGTGCCAGTAGGGGGACAGCGCTGAATGAGCAGTTCTTC. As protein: CASRGTALNEQFF.

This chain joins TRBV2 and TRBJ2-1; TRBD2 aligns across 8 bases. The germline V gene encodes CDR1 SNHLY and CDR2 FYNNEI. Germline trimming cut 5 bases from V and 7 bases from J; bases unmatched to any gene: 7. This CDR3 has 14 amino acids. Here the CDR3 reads CASSPGGGVNEQFF. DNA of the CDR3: TGTGCCAGCAGTCCGGGGGGGGGCGTGAATGAGCAGTTCTTC.

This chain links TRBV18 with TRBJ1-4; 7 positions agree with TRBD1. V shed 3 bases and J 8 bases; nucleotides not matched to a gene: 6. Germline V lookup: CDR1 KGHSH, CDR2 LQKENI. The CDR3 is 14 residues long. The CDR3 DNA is TGTGCCAGCTCACCTCAAGACAGGGTGGAAAAACTGTTTTTT. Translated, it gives CASSPQDRVEKLFF.

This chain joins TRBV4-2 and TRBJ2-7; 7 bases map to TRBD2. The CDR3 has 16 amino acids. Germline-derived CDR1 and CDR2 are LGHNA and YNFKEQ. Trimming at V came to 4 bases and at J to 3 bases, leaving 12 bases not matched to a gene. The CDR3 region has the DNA TGTGCCAGCAGCCCGAGTTGGGGGAGGGAGTTCTACGAGCAGTACTTC. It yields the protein CASSPSWGREFYEQYF.

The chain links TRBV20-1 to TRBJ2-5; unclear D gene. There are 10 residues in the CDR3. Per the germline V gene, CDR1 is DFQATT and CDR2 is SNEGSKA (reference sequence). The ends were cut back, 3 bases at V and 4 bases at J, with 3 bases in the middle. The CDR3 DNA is TGCAGTGCTAGCGGAGAGACCCAGTACTTC. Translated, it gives CSASGETQYF.

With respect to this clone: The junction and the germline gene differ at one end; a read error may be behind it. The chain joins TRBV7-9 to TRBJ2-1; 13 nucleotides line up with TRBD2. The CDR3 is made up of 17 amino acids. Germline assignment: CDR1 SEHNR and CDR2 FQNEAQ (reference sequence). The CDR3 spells CSSSLGLAGASYNEQFF. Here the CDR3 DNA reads TGTTCCAGCAGCCTTGGACTAGCGGGGGCCTCCTACAATGAGCAGTTCTTC.

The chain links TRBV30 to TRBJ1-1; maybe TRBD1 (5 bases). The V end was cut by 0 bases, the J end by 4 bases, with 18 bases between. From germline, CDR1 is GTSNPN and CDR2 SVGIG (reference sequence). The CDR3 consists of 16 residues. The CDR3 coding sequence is TGTGCCTGGAGTGTACGATCTACGGGGCGGGGCACTGAAGCTTTCTTT. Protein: CAWSVRSTGRGTEAFF.

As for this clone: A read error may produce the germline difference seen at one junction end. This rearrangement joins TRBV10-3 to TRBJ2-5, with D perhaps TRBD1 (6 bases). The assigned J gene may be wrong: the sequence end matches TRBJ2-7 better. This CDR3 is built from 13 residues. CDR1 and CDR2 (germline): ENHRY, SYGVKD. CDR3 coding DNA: TGTGCCATAAGTGAACAGGGTTGGGACGAGCAGTACTTC. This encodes CAISEQGWDEQYF.

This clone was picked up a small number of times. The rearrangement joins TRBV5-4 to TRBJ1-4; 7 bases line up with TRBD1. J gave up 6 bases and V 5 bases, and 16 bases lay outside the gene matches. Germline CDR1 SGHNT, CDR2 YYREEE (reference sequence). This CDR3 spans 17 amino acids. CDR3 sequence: CASRLGQIPRGYEKLFF. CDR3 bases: TGTGCCAGCAGACTGGGACAGATTCCGAGGGGGTATGAAAAACTGTTTTTT.

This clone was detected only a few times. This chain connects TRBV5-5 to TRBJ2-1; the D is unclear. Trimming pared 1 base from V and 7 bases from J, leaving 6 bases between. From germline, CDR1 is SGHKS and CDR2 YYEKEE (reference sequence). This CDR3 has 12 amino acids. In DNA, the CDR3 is TGTGCCAGCAGCTTGCGCGTAAATGAGCAGTTCTTC. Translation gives CASSLRVNEQFF.

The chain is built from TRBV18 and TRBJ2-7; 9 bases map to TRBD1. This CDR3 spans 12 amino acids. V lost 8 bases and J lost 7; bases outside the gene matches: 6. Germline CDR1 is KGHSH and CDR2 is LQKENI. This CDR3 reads CASGQGTREQYF. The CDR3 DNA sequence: TGTGCCAGCGGACAGGGGACTCGTGAGCAGTACTTC.

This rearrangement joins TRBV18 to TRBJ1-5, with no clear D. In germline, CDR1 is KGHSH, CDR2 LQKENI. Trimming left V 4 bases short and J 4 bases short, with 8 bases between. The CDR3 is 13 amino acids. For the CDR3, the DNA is TGTGCCAGCTCACAGGGAGTGAATCAGCCCCAGCATTTT. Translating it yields CASSQGVNQPQHF.

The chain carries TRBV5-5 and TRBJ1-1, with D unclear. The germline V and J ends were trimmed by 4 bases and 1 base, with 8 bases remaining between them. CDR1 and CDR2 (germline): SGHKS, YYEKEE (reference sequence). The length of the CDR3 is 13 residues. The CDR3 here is CASSEDWNTEAFF. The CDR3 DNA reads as TGTGCCAGCAGCGAGGACTGGAACACTGAAGCTTTCTTT.

This chain's CDR3 is CASSLASYQETQYF. Here the CDR3 DNA reads TGCGCCAGCAGCTTGGCTAGCTACCAAGAGACCCAGTACTTC. The chain recombines TRBV5-1 with TRBJ2-5; a weak D match, TRBD2 (5 bases). CDR3 length equals 14 residues. Trimming removed 0 bases from V and 0 bases from J, with 6 bases in between. The germline V gene encodes CDR1 SGHRS and CDR2 YFSETQ.

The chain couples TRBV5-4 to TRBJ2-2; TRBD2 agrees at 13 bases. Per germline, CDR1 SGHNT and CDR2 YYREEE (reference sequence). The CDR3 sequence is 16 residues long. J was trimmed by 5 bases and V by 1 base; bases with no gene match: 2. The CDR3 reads CASSLPGLAGTGELFF. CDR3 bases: TGTGCCAGCAGCTTGCCGGGACTAGCGGGGACCGGGGAGCTGTTTTTT.

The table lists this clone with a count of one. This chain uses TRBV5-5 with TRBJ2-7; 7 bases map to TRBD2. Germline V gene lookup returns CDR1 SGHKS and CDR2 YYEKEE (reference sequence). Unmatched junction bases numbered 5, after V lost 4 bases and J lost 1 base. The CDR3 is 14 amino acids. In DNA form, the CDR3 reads TGTGCCAGCAGCCTGGACGGGGGGTCCTACGAGCAGTACTTC. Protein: CASSLDGGSYEQYF.